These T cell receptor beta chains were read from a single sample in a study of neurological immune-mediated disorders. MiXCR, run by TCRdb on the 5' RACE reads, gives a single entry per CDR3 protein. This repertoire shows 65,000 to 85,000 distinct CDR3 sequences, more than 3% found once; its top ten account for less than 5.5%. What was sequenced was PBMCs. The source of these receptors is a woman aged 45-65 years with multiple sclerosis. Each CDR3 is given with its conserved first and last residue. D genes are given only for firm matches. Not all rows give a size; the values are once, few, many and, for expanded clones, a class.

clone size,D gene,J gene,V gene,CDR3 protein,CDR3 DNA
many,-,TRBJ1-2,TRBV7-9,CASSLRDGDYGYTF,TGTGCCAGCAGCTTAAGGGACGGTGACTATGGCTACACCTTC
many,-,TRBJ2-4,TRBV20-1,CSARGRGVYF,TGCAGTGCTAGAGGTCGGGGAGTGTACTTC
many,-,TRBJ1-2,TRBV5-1,CASSLDSLGYTF,TGCGCCAGCAGCTTGGACAGTTTGGGCTACACCTTC
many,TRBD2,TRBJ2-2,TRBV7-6,CASRGLATNTGELFF,TGTGCCAGCAGGGGACTAGCGACCAACACCGGGGAGCTGTTTTTT
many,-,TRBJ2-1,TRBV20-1,CSAPLRFGNEQFF,TGCAGTGCTCCCCTGAGGTTCGGCAATGAGCAGTTCTTC
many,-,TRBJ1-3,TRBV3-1,CASSSTRLSGNTIYF,TGTGCCAGCAGCTCTACACGGCTCTCTGGAAACACCATATATTTT
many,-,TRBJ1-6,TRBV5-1,CASSLIGGSNSPLHF,TGCGCCAGCAGCTTAATCGGGGGTTCGAATTCACCCCTCCACTTT
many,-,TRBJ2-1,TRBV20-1,CSASGFSETQSSYNEQFF,TGCAGTGCTAGTGGTTTTAGCGAGACCCAAAGCTCCTACAATGAGCAGTTCTTC
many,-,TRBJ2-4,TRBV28,CASSQGGQNIQYF,TGTGCCAGCAGTCAGGGGGGACAAAACATTCAGTACTTC
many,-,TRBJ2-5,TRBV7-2,CASRIKGGRETQYF,TGTGCCAGCAGAATAAAAGGGGGTCGGGAGACCCAGTACTTC
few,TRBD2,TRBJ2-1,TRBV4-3,CASSQAGTIEQFF,TGCGCCAGCAGCCAAGCCGGGACTATTGAGCAGTTCTTC
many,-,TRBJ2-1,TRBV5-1,CASSLGAGLAYNEQFF,TGCGCCAGCAGCTTGGGGGCGGGACTCGCTTACAATGAGCAGTTCTTC
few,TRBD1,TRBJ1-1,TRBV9,CASSVSGGSVEAFF,TGTGCCAGCAGCGTTTCAGGGGGCTCTGTTGAAGCTTTCTTT
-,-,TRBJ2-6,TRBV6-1,CASSELRQAFSGANVLTF,TGTGCCAGCAGTGAACTGAGACAGGCGTTTTCTGGGGCCAACGTCCTGACTTTC
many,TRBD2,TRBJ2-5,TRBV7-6,CASSTGTSGSFFRETQYF,TGTGCCAGCAGCACAGGGACTAGCGGGAGTTTCTTCCGGGAGACCCAGTACTTC
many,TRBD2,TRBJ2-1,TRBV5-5,CASSPVRTGLAGGPWNEQFF,TGTGCCAGCAGCCCTGTAAGGACAGGACTAGCGGGAGGGCCGTGGAATGAGCAGTTCTTC
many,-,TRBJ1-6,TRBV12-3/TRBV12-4,CASSLNAVSPLHF,TGTGCCAGCAGTTTAAATGCCGTGTCACCCCTCCACTTT
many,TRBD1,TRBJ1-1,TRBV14,CASSHQGAWGTEAFF,TGTGCCAGCAGTCATCAGGGGGCGTGGGGCACTGAAGCTTTCTTT
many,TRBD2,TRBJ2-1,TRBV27,CASSPQRSGRSYEQFF,TGTGCCAGCAGTCCCCAGCGGAGCGGGAGAAGCTATGAGCAGTTCTTC
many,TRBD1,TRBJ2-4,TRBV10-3,CAISASGGAAKNIQYF,TGTGCCATCAGCGCCTCAGGGGGCGCGGCCAAAAACATTCAGTACTTC
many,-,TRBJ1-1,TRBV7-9,CASSLSGGTPNTEAFF,TGTGCCAGCAGCTTATCGGGGGGGACACCCAACACTGAAGCTTTCTTT
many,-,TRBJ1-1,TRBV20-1,CSARLTAKGDTEAFF,TGCAGTGCTAGATTGACAGCTAAGGGGGACACTGAAGCTTTCTTT
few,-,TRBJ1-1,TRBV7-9,CASSLGDKMNTEAFF,TGTGCCAGCAGCTTAGGGGACAAGATGAACACTGAAGCTTTCTTT
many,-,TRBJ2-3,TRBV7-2,CASSQRAPDTQYF,TGTGCCAGCAGCCAAAGGGCTCCAGATACGCAGTATTTT
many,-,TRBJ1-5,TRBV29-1,CSVSLGLNQPQHF,TGCAGCGTTTCCCTGGGCCTCAATCAGCCCCAGCATTTT